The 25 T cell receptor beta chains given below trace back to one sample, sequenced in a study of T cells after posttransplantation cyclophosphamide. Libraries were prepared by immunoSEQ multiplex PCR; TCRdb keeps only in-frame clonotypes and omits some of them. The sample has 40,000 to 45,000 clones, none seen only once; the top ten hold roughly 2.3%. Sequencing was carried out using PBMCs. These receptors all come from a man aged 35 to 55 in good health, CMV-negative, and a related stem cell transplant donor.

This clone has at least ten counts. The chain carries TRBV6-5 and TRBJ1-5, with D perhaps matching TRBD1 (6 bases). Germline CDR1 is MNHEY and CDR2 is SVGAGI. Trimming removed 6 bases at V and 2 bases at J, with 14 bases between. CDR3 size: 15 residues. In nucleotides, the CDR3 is TGTGCCAGCAGATCCTCAGGACAGCGCAATCAGCCCCAGCATTTT. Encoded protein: CASRSSGQRNQPQHF.

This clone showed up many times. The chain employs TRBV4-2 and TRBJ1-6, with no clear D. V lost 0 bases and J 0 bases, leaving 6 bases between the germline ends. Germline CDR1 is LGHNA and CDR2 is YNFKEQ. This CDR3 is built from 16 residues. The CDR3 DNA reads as TGTGCCAGCAGCCAAGAACCGGGCTCCTATAATTCACCCCTCCACTTT. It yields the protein CASSQEPGSYNSPLHF.

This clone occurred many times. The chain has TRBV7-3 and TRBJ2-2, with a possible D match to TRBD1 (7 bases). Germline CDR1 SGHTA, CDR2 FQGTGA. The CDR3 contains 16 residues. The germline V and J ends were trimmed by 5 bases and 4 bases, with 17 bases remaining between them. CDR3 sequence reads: CASSPSGDRVTGELFF. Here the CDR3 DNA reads TGTGCCAGCAGCCCGTCGGGAGACAGGGTCACCGGGGAGCTGTTTTTT.

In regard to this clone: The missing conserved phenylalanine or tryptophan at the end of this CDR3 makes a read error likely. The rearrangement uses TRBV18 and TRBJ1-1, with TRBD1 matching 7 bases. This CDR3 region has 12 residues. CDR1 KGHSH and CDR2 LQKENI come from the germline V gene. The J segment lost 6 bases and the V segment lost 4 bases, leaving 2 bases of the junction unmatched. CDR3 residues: CASSLGTAEAFL. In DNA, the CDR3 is TGTGCCAGCTCACTAGGGACAGCTGAAGCTTTCCTT.

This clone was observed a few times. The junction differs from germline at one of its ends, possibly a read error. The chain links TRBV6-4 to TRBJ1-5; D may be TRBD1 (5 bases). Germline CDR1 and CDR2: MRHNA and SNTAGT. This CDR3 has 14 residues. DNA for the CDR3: TGTGCCAGCAGTGACTCATGGGGGGTTCAGTCCCAGCATTTT. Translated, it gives CASSDSWGVQSQHF.

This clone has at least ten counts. CDR3 sequence: CASSLSVGGGYTF. DNA of the CDR3: TGTGCCAGCAGTTTATCGGTGGGGGGAGGCTACACCTTC. This chain uses TRBV27 with TRBJ1-2; perhaps TRBD1 as D (5 bases). The V and J ends lost 0 bases and 8 bases respectively, with 10 bases between them. In germline, CDR1 is MNHEY, CDR2 SMNVEV (reference sequence). The CDR3 consists of 13 residues.

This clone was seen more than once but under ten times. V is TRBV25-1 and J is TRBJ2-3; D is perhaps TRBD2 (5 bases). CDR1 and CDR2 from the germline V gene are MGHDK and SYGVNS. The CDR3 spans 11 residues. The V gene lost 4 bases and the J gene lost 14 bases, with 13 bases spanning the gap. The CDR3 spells CASSGTGEVYF. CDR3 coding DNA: TGTGCCAGCAGTGGCACCGGGGAAGTGTATTTT.

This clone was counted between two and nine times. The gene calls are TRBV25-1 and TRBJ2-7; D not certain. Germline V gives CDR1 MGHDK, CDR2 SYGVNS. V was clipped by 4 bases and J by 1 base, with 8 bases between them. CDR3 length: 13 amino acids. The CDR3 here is CASSGVGSYEQYV. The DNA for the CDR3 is TGTGCCAGCAGTGGTGTCGGGTCCTACGAGCAGTACGTC.

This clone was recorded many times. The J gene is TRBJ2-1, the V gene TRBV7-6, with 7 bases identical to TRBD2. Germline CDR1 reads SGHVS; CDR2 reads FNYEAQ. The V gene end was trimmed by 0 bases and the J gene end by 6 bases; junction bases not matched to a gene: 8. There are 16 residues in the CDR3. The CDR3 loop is CASSLATAGIPNEQFF. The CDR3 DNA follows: TGTGCCAGCAGCTTAGCGACAGCGGGGATACCCAATGAGCAGTTCTTC.

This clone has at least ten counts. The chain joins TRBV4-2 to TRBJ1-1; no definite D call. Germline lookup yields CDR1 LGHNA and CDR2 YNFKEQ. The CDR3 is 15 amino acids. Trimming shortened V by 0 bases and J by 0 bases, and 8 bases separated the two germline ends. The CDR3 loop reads CASSQDTVVNTEAFF. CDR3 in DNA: TGTGCCAGCAGCCAAGATACGGTGGTGAACACTGAAGCTTTCTTT.

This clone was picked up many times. CDR3 in amino acids: CASSKDTTDTQYF. The CDR3 coding sequence is TGTGCCAGCAGCAAGGACACCACAGATACGCAGTATTTT. The chain joins TRBV7-3 to TRBJ2-3, with D perhaps matching TRBD1 (5 bases). The CDR3 runs 13 residues. From germline, CDR1 is SGHTA and CDR2 FQGTGA. Trimming shortened V by 5 bases and J by 2 bases, and 8 bases separated the two germline ends.

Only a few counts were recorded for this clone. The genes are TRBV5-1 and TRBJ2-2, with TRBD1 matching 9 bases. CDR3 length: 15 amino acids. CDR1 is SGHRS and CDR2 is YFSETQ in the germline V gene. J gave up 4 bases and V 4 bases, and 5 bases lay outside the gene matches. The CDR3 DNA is TGCGCCAGCAGCCGTGGGACAGGGACCACCGGGGAGCTGTTTTTT. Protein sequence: CASSRGTGTTGELFF.

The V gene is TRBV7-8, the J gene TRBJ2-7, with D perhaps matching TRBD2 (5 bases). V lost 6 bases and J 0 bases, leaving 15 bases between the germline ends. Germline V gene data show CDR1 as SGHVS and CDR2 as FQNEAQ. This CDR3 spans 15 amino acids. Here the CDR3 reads CASSLSSFSSYEQYV. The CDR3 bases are TGTGCCAGCAGTTTATCTAGCTTTTCCTCCTACGAGCAGTACGTC.

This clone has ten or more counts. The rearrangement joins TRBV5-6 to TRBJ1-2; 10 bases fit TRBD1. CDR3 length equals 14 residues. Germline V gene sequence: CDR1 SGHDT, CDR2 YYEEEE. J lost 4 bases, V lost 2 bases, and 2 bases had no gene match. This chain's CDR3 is CASSLRQGAYGYTF. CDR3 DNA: TGTGCCAGCAGCTTACGACAGGGGGCCTATGGCTACACCTTC.

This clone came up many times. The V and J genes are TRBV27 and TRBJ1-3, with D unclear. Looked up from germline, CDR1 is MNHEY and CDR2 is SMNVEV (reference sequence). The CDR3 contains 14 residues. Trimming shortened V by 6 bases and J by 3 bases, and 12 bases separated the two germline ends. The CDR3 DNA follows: TGTGCCAGCAGGACGAGGGAAAGTGGAAACACCATATATTTT. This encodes CASRTRESGNTIYF.

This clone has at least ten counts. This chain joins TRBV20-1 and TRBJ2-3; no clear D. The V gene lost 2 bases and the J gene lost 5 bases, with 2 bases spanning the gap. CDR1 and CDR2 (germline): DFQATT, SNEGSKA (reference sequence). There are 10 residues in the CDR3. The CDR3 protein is CSARQDTQYF. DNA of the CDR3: TGCAGTGCTAGACAAGATACGCAGTATTTT.

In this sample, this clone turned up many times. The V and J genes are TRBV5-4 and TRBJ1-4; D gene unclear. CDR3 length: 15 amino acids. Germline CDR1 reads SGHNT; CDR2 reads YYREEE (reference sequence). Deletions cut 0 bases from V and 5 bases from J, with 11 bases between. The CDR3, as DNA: TGTGCCAGCAGCTTGGCCTCTGGGCCCAATGAAAAACTGTTTTTT. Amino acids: CASSLASGPNEKLFF. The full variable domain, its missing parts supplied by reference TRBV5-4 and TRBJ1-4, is ETGVTQSPTHLIKTRGQQVTLRCSSQSGHNTVSWYQQALGQGPQFIFQYYREEENGRGNFPPRFSGLQFPNYSSELNVNALELDDSALYLCASSLASGPNEKLFFGSGTQLSVL.

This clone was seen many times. The chain's CDR3 is CASSTLRTSGRNEQFF. Written as DNA, the CDR3 is TGTGCCAGTAGTACCTTGAGGACTAGCGGGAGAAATGAGCAGTTCTTC. The rearrangement joins TRBV19 to TRBJ2-1; TRBD2 matches 13 bases. Trimming cost V 4 bases and J 7 bases; bases outside gene matches: 7. Germline V lookup: CDR1 LNHDA, CDR2 SQIVND (reference sequence). The CDR3 spans 16 residues.

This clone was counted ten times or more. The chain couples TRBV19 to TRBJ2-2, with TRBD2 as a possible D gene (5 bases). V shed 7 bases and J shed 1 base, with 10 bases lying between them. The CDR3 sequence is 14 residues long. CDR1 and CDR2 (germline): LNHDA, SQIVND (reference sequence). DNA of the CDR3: TGTGCCAGTAAAGCACGGGAGAACACCGGGGAGCTGTTTTTT. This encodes CASKARENTGELFF.

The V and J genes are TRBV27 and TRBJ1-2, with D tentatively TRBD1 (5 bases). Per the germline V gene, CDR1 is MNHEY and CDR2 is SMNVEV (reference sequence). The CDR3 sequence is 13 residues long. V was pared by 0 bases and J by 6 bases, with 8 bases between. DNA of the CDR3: TGTGCCAGCAGTTTATCAGGGGCCGATGGCTACACCTTC. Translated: CASSLSGADGYTF.

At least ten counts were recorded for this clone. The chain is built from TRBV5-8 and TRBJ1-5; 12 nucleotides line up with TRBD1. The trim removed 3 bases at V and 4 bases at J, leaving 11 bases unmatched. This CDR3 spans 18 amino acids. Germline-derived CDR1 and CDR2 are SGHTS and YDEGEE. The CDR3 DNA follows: TGTGCCAGCAGCTCGCATTATGGGACAGGGGGCTTGAATCAGCCCCAGCATTTT. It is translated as CASSSHYGTGGLNQPQHF.

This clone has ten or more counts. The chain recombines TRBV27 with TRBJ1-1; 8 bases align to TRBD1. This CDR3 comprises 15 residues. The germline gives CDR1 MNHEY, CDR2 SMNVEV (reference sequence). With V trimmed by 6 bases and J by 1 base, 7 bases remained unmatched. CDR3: CASRPRQGRNTEAFF. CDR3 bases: TGTGCCAGCAGACCTCGACAGGGGAGGAACACTGAAGCTTTCTTT.

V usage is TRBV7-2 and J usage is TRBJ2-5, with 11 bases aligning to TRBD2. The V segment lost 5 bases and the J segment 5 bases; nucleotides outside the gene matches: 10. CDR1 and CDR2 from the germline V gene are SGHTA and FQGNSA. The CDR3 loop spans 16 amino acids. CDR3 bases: TGTGCCAGCAGCCCCCCTACTAGCGGGAGTTGGGAGACCCAGTACTTC. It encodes CASSPPTSGSWETQYF.

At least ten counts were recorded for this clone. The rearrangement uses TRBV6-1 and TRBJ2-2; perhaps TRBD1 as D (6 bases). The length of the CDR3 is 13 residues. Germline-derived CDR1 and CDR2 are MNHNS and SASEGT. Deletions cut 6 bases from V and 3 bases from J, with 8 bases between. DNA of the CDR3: TGTGCCAGCAGCCCAGGGGACACCGGGGAGCTGTTTTTT. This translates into CASSPGDTGELFF.

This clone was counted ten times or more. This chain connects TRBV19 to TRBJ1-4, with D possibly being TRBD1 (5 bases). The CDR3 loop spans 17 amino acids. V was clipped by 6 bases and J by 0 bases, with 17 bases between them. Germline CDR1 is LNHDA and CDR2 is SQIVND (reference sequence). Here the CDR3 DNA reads TGTGCCAGTAGCTCCCGTGGAGGAGGGGCAACTAATGAAAAACTGTTTTTT. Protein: CASSSRGGGATNEKLFF.